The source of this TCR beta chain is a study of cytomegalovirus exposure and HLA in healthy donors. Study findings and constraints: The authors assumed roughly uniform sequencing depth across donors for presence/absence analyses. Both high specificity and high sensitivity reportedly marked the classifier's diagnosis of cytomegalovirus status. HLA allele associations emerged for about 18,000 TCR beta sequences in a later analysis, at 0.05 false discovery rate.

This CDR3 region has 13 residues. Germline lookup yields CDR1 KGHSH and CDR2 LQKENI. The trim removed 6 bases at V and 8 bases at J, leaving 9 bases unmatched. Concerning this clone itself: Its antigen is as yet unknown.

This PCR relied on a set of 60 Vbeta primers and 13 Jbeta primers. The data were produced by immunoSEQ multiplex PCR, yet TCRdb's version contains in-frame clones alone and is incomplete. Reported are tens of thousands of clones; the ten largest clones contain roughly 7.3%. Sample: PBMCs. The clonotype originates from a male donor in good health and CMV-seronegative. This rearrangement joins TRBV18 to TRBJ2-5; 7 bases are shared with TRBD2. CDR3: CASSITSVETQYF. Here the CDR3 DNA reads TGTGCCAGCTCCATTACTAGCGTTGAAACCCAGTACTTC.